This entry lists 10 T cell receptor beta chains sequenced from one sample in a study of control samples from healthy donors and cancer patients. Sequenced by immunoSEQ multiplex PCR; TCRdb stores in-frame clones only, minus some. Of roughly 88,000 clones detected, 91% appear once; the ten largest clones hold around 1%. The sample taken for sequencing was blood. The receptor source for this set is a woman aged 25 to 45 in good health.

This clone was seen once. The V and J genes are TRBV11-3 and TRBJ2-1; unclear D gene. V gave up 1 base and J gave up 5 bases, with 9 bases separating them. The CDR3 runs to 14 residues. CDR1 SGHNT and CDR2 YENEEA come from the germline V gene. The CDR3 is CASSLVPGDNEQFF. The CDR3, as DNA: TGTGCCAGCAGCTTAGTTCCCGGCGACAATGAGCAGTTCTTC.

The V gene is TRBV19, the J gene TRBJ2-1; possibly TRBD2 for D (6 bases). Germline CDR1 reads LNHDA; CDR2 reads SQIVND (reference sequence). V was cut by 7 bases and J by 4 bases, with 23 bases left in between. The CDR3 contains 17 residues. The CDR3 coding sequence is TGTGCCAGTACCCCCCGGCTTAGTACAGGACTATACAATGAGCAGTTCTTC. Protein sequence: CASTPRLSTGLYNEQFF.

This rearrangement joins TRBV30 to TRBJ1-4, with TRBD1 as a possible D gene (5 bases). This CDR3 spans 15 amino acids. Germline V gene data show CDR1 as GTSNPN and CDR2 as SVGIG (reference sequence). With 3 bases removed from V and 3 bases from J, the gap between germline ends came to 14 bases. CDR3 bases: TGTGCCTGGAGCATCGGGGCAGTCCCTAATGAAAAACTGTTTTTT. Amino acid sequence: CAWSIGAVPNEKLFF.

This clone was picked up one time. V usage is TRBV7-9 and J usage is TRBJ2-3; 11 bases are a match to TRBD1. Per the germline V gene, CDR1 is SEHNR and CDR2 is FQNEAQ (reference sequence). V lost 4 bases, J lost 0 bases, and 6 bases stayed unmatched. The CDR3 totals 17 residues. CDR3 residues: CASSYGQGAPSTDTQYF. CDR3 DNA: TGTGCCAGCAGCTACGGACAGGGGGCTCCTAGCACAGATACGCAGTATTTT.

The chain is built from TRBV4-1 and TRBJ2-7, with D perhaps matching TRBD2 (6 bases). The CDR3 totals 13 residues. The germline gives CDR1 MGHRA, CDR2 YSYEKL. V was trimmed by 0 bases and J by 7 bases, leaving 10 bases between them. The CDR3 protein is CASSQDQGREQYF. CDR3 in DNA: TGCGCCAGCAGCCAAGATCAAGGGAGGGAGCAGTACTTC.

V and J are TRBV30 and TRBJ1-4, with TRBD1 as a possible D gene (6 bases). Looked up from germline, CDR1 is GTSNPN and CDR2 is SVGIG (reference sequence). The V and J ends lost 3 bases and 7 bases respectively, with 9 bases between them. This CDR3 contains 12 residues. The CDR3 loop reads CAWRGAVEKLFF. CDR3 sequence (DNA): TGTGCCTGGAGGGGGGCAGTTGAAAAACTGTTTTTT.

The rearrangement links TRBV29-1 to TRBJ2-7; 8 nucleotides line up with TRBD1. Unmatched junction bases numbered 7, after V lost 7 bases and J lost 5 bases. This CDR3 has 12 residues. Germline CDR1 and CDR2: SQVTM and ANQGSEA. CDR3 DNA sequence: TGCAGCGCTAGACAGGGGCACAACGAGCAGTACTTC. Protein: CSARQGHNEQYF.

This chain uses TRBV24-1 with TRBJ2-5; maybe TRBD1 (8 bases). Germline CDR1 reads KGHDR; CDR2 reads SFDVKD. Trimming cost V 4 bases and J 1 base, with 27 bases left between them. The CDR3 has 20 residues. DNA for the CDR3: TGTGCCACCAGTGACCGAGCTGACAGGGGACAGCGGGAATGCCAAGAGACCCAGTACTTC. It specifies CATSDRADRGQRECQETQYF.

The chain recombines TRBV5-4 with TRBJ1-2; D is unresolved. Trimming left V 2 bases short and J 1 base short, with 0 bases between. Germline CDR1 is SGHNT and CDR2 is YYREEE (reference sequence). This CDR3 contains 11 residues. The CDR3 DNA reads TGTGCCAGCAGCTTTAACTATGGCTACACCTTC. Protein: CASSFNYGYTF. Full variable domain (remainder filled in from reference TRBV5-4 and TRBJ1-2): ETGVTQSPTHLIKTRGQQVTLRCSSQSGHNTVSWYQQALGQGPQFIFQYYREEENGRGNFPPRFSGLQFPNYSSELNVNALELDDSALYLCASSFNYGYTFGSGTRLTVV.

The chain joins TRBV6-1 to TRBJ1-2; D perhaps matches TRBD1 (6 bases). Germline V CDR1 and CDR2: MNHNS, SASEGT. The CDR3 totals 13 residues. Trimming removed 0 bases at V and 4 bases at J, with 6 bases between. The CDR3 loop is CASSEAGGYGYTF. CDR3 sequence (DNA): TGTGCCAGCAGTGAAGCAGGGGGCTATGGCTACACCTTC.